This T cell receptor (beta chain) was recorded in a study of siplizumab effects on memory and regulatory T cells. In regard to this clone: What it binds is unknown.

V was cut by 1 base and J by 4 bases, with 7 bases left in between. This CDR3 region has 14 residues. CDR1 SGHVS and CDR2 FNYEAQ come from the germline V gene. General study results and limits: Tregs that proliferated in siplizumab cultures did not have their suppressive function confirmed. Memory cells seemed less diverse than naive T cells, which also seemed major contributors to the alloresponse. Roughly 75-97% of proliferating CD4+ or CD8+ clones lacked an assignable naive or memory phenotype. Sequences below about 10^-5 frequency were poorly captured, and few alloreactive clones mapped to unstimulated subsets.

Only in-frame clones appear in the TCRdb table, and some are missing; sequencing was by immunoSEQ multiplex PCR. The sample records around 87,000 clones, just under 90% being singletons. The clonotype comes from a human donor in good health. The sample was CD4+ T cells sorted from blood. V is TRBV7-6 and J is TRBJ1-4; D is undetermined. CDR3 coding DNA: TGTGCCAGCAGCTTAGTTGCCTTTAATGAAAAACTGTTTTTT. Amino acid sequence: CASSLVAFNEKLFF.